Following are 21 T cell receptor beta chains from one sample sequenced in a study of post-analysis software for immune sequencing data. Study-wide results and limits: Five TRBV segments occurring more often in patients than controls included TRBV5-6, TRBV5-1 and TRBV20-1.

Their target antigens are unknown. Presence of unique molecular identifiers characterized the TCR beta cDNA libraries. In TCRdb, the PCR reads were re-called with MiXCR into one record per CDR3 protein. Of 800,000 to 950,000 distinct CDR3 sequences listed, approximately 53% were seen once; the top ten hold about 4.5%. Sample: blood. The receptors originated from a girl between 5 and 17 years old with multiple sclerosis.

As DNA, the CDR3 is TGTGCCAGCAGCTTAGCCCTTCGGACAGCCCTCCGGATGTCCTACGAGCAGTACTTC. This translates into CASSLALRTALRMSYEQYF. The chain joins TRBV11-2 to TRBJ2-7; weak D call: TRBD1 (6 bases). The V end was cut by 1 base, the J end by 1 base, with 23 bases between. CDR3 size: 19 residues. CDR1 is SGHAT and CDR2 is FQNNGV in the germline V gene.

The DNA for the CDR3 is TGTGCCAGCAGTTTATTTCCAGGGTCGAACTACAATGAGCAGTTCTTC. This codes for CASSLFPGSNYNEQFF. The V and J genes are TRBV27 and TRBJ2-1; maybe TRBD1 (5 bases). CDR1 MNHEY and CDR2 SMNVEV come from the germline V gene (reference sequence). Trimming shortened V by 1 base and J by 3 bases, and 13 bases separated the two germline ends. The CDR3 is 16 residues long.

The chain combines TRBV6-6 with TRBJ2-5, with D maybe TRBD1 (5 bases). The DNA end favors TRBJ2-7, so the J call may be wrong. CDR1 is MNHNY and CDR2 is SVGAGI in the germline V gene (reference sequence). This CDR3 has 14 amino acids. This chain's CDR3 is CASALSGKGYEQYF. CDR3 DNA: TGTGCCAGCGCACTTTCAGGGAAGGGGTACGAGCAGTACTTC.

This clonotype has just a few counts. The gene calls are TRBV19 and TRBJ2-4; 9 bases are a match to TRBD2. The germline gives CDR1 LNHDA, CDR2 SQIVND (reference sequence). The CDR3 is 16 residues long. The V and J ends lost 3 bases and 13 bases, in that order; junction bases with no gene match: 16. CDR3 sequence: CASSIMLAGIQKEQYF. The CDR3 DNA is TGTGCCAGTAGTATTATGCTAGCGGGAATCCAGAAAGAGCAGTACTTC.

J is TRBJ2-5 and V is TRBV7-9; maybe TRBD2 (5 bases). The CDR3 covers 13 residues. Germline lookup yields CDR1 SEHNR and CDR2 FQNEAQ (reference sequence). Trimming took 5 bases from V and 5 from J, leaving 12 bases between them. CDR3 region: CASSRLGVETQYF. CDR3 coding DNA: TGTGCCAGCAGCCGCCTGGGAGTGGAGACCCAGTACTTC.

This clonotype was seen more than once but under ten times. The CDR3 protein is CSVSGVKNTDTQYF. The DNA of the CDR3 is TGCAGCGTCTCAGGTGTGAAGAACACAGATACGCAGTATTTT. The chain employs TRBV29-1 and TRBJ2-3; D remains unclear. The V end lost 6 bases, the J end lost 2 bases, and 15 bases lay between the germline ends. CDR1 is SQVTM, CDR2 ANQGSEA, per germline. The CDR3 is made up of 14 amino acids.

Only a few counts were recorded for this clonotype. V is TRBV5-6 and J is TRBJ2-7, with no clear D. In germline, CDR1 is SGHDT, CDR2 YYEEEE. V shed 0 bases and J shed 1 base, with 11 bases lying between them. The CDR3 length is 15 residues. The CDR3 here is CASSLDLTSSYEQYF. In DNA form, the CDR3 reads TGTGCCAGCAGCTTGGACCTTACTTCATCCTACGAGCAGTACTTC.

The chain employs TRBV6-6 and TRBJ2-5; 9 positions agree with TRBD1. Trimming cost V 5 bases and J 2 bases; bases outside gene matches: 9. The CDR3 extends over 16 amino acids. Germline V gene data show CDR1 as MNHNY and CDR2 as SVGAGI (reference sequence). Here the CDR3 reads CASSTDRGTWQETQYF. The CDR3 region has the DNA TGTGCCAGCAGTACCGACAGGGGGACGTGGCAAGAGACCCAGTACTTC.

The sample holds a few counts of this clonotype. This rearrangement joins TRBV12-3 or TRBV12-4 to TRBJ2-7; D is ambiguous. CDR3 length equals 12 residues. Trimming left V 2 bases short and J 5 bases short, with 7 bases between. Here the CDR3 reads CASSLSRNEQYF. For the CDR3, the DNA is TGTGCCAGCAGTTTATCGCGCAACGAGCAGTACTTC.

This clonotype was seen a few times. This sequence joins TRBV20-1 and TRBJ2-3, with D possibly being TRBD1 (6 bases). V was shortened by 4 bases and J by 2 bases, with 13 bases between the two germline ends. CDR3 length: 14 amino acids. Looked up from germline, CDR1 is DFQATT and CDR2 is SNEGSKA (reference sequence). For the CDR3, the DNA is TGCAGTGCTAAGGTACAGGGCTACACAGATACGCAGTATTTT. This gives the protein CSAKVQGYTDTQYF.

This clonotype was seen repeatedly, ten times or more. The genes are TRBV13 and TRBJ2-7, with D hard to call. V dropped 2 bases and J dropped 5 bases, with 4 bases sitting between them. The CDR3 has 11 amino acids. Germline V gene lookup returns CDR1 PRHDT and CDR2 FYEKMQ (reference sequence). The CDR3 here is CASSLRNEQYF. The CDR3 region has the DNA TGTGCCAGCAGCTTACGGAACGAGCAGTACTTC.

The CDR3 DNA is TGCAGTGCTAGCGGGGGCGGGTCGTATGGCTACACCTTC. Its translation: CSASGGGSYGYTF. The chain has TRBV20-1 and TRBJ1-2; a possible D gene is TRBD1 (6 bases). The CDR3 has 13 residues. Trimming pared 3 bases from V and 5 bases from J, leaving 13 bases between. Looked up from germline, CDR1 is DFQATT and CDR2 is SNEGSKA (reference sequence).

This sequence joins TRBV5-1 and TRBJ1-2, with a tentative D call TRBD1 (5 bases). Trimming took off 6 bases at V and 1 base at J, with 16 bases between the two ends. The CDR3 loop spans 15 amino acids. Germline V gene data show CDR1 as SGHRS and CDR2 as YFSETQ. CDR3 sequence: CASTWTGLDNYGYTF. The CDR3, as DNA: TGCGCCAGCACCTGGACGGGACTAGATAACTATGGCTACACCTTC.

This sequence joins TRBV2 and TRBJ2-5, with 7 positions matching TRBD2. The J call is in doubt because the DNA end fits TRBJ2-7 better. This CDR3 has 15 amino acids. CDR1 SNHLY and CDR2 FYNNEI come from the germline V gene. The CDR3 region is CASRMERDPHYEQYF. Written as DNA, the CDR3 is TGTGCCAGCAGGATGGAGCGGGACCCTCACTACGAGCAGTACTTC.

There are a few counts of this clonotype. This CDR3 is CASSYRVSGQTQYF. The CDR3 nucleotides read TGTGCCAGCAGTTACCGGGTCTCAGGGCAGACCCAGTACTTC. The chain combines TRBV6-5 with TRBJ2-5; TRBD1 is a possible D gene (5 bases). The CDR3 spans 14 residues. V lost 2 bases and J 6 bases, leaving 13 bases between the germline ends. Germline V gives CDR1 MNHEY, CDR2 SVGAGI.

The rearrangement joins TRBV10-3 to TRBJ2-3; D might be TRBD2 (6 bases). This CDR3 spans 14 amino acids. V was clipped by 6 bases and J by 3 bases, with 13 bases between them. Germline CDR1 and CDR2: ENHRY and SYGVKD. The CDR3 loop is CAISEAGRTDTQYF. The CDR3 DNA reads TGTGCCATCAGCGAGGCCGGGAGAACAGATACGCAGTATTTT.

V gene TRBV9 combines with J gene TRBJ1-4; D may be TRBD1 (5 bases). V was shortened by 4 bases and J by 5 bases, with 15 bases between the two germline ends. The CDR3 is 15 amino acids. In germline, CDR1 is SGDLS, CDR2 YYNGEE. This CDR3 reads CASSPPGGLNEKLFF. The CDR3 DNA sequence: TGTGCCAGCAGCCCCCCGGGGGGTTTGAATGAAAAACTGTTTTTT.

This clonotype was picked up a small number of times. The chain combines TRBV5-1 with TRBJ2-1; the D gene is possibly TRBD2 (6 bases). Per germline, CDR1 SGHRS and CDR2 YFSETQ. The ends were cut back, 2 bases at V and 0 bases at J, with 9 bases in the middle. The CDR3 loop spans 15 amino acids. The chain's CDR3 is CASSLQTSSYNEQFF. Written as DNA, the CDR3 is TGCGCCAGCAGCTTACAGACTAGCTCCTACAATGAGCAGTTCTTC.

This chain uses TRBV7-2 with TRBJ2-4; D is possibly TRBD1 (6 bases). V lost 5 bases and J 3 bases, leaving 11 bases between the germline ends. Germline V CDR1 and CDR2: SGHTA, FQGNSA. The CDR3 runs 14 residues. CDR3 amino acids: CASSTRGGKNIQYF. The DNA for the CDR3 is TGTGCCAGCAGCACCAGAGGGGGCAAAAACATTCAGTACTTC.

The chain is built from TRBV20-1 and TRBJ1-1; TRBD1 aligns across 7 bases. The V segment lost 1 base and the J segment 10 bases; nucleotides outside the gene matches: 12. This CDR3 spans 14 amino acids. The germline V gene has CDR1 DFQATT and CDR2 SNEGSKA (reference sequence). CDR3 in DNA: TGCAGTGCTAGAGCTAGGGGGTTGAACAGGGGAGCTTTCTTT. This encodes CSARARGLNRGAFF.

V and J are TRBV12-3 or TRBV12-4 and TRBJ2-3; TRBD2 might be the D (6 bases). V lost 5 bases and J lost 8, with 17 bases in between. There are 14 residues in the CDR3. The CDR3 sequence: CASSPLGGAGTQYF. CDR3 bases: TGTGCCAGCAGTCCACTAGGAGGGGCCGGTACGCAGTATTTT.